The sequence of this TCR beta chain was determined in a study of T cell responses to AZD1222 COVID-19 vaccine. Study observations and caveats: Donors, mostly white British, included more females; clonal diversity was possibly underestimated.

The V gene lost 0 bases and the J gene lost 8 bases, with 11 bases spanning the gap. The CDR3 is made up of 14 amino acids. CDR1 LGHNT and CDR2 FRNRAP come from the germline V gene. Libraries were prepared by immunoSEQ multiplex PCR; TCRdb keeps only in-frame clonotypes and omits some of them. The table records about 150,000 clones, 94% of them present only once. With respect to this clone: Its antigen is still unknown.

The starting material was peripheral blood, obtained on day 0 of AZD1222 vaccination. This chain uses TRBV12-5 with TRBJ2-1; possibly TRBD2 for D (6 bases). This clonotype originated in an adult in good health. CDR3 bases: TGTGCTAGTGGTTTGGTACTAGCCAAGGATGAGCAGTTCTTC. This sequence encodes CASGLVLAKDEQFF. Drawing the rest from reference TRBV12-5 and TRBJ2-1, the complete variable domain is DARVTQTPRHKVTEMGQEVTMRCQPILGHNTVFWYRQTMMQGLELLAYFRNRAPLDDSGMPKDRFSAEMPDATLATLKIQPSEPRDSAVYFCASGLVLAKDEQFFGPGTRLTVL.